This T cell receptor (beta chain) comes out of a study of shared clonotypes between healthy human individuals. Study-level results: Naive CD4 clonotypes overlapped across several donors at approximately 5.5%. Estimated clonotype richness was generally higher in naive than memory subsets.

This clone appeared a single time. What it binds is unknown. The CDR3 sequence is 15 residues long. V was pared by 2 bases and J by 3 bases, with 4 bases of the junction left unmatched. Per germline, CDR1 SEHNR and CDR2 FQNEAQ (reference sequence). Selected positively for CCR7 and CD45RO-negative, naive CD8 cells excluded terminally differentiated effector memory CD45RA+ cells. An assay was performed, and its level was deep. Using about 190 ng DNA, roughly 33,000 T cell genomes, the sorted-subset replicate PCRs were run. Measured with immunoSEQ multiplex PCR; TCRdb has only the in-frame clones, and not every one. The table includes under 1 million clones, roughly 96% detected once.

This TCR came from a man aged 25 to 40 in good health. Material: naive CD8+ T cells sorted from blood. The J gene is TRBJ1-1, the V gene TRBV7-9; 9 nucleotides align to TRBD1. This CDR3 reads CASSLLRDRDTEAFF. DNA for the CDR3: TGTGCCAGCAGCTTACTCCGGGACAGGGACACTGAAGCTTTCTTT.